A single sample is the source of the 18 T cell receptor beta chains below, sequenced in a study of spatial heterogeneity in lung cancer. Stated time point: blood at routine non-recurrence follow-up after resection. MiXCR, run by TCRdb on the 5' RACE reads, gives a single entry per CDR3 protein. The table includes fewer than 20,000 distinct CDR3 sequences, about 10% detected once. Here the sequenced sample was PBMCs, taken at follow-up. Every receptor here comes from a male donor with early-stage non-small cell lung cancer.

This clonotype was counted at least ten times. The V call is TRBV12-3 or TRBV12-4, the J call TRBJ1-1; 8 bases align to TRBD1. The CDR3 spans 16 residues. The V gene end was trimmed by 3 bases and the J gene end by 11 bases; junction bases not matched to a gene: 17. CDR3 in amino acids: CASSFRRGRLEVRAFF. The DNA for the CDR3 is TGTGCCAGCAGTTTTCGCAGGGGGCGACTTGAAGTAAGGGCTTTCTTT.

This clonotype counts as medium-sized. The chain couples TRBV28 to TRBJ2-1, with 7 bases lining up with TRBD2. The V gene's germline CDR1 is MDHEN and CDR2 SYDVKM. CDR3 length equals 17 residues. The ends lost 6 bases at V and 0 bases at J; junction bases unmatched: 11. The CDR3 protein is CASSPGLRGSSYNEQFF. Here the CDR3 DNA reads TGTGCCAGCAGCCCGGGACTACGAGGAAGCTCCTACAATGAGCAGTTCTTC.

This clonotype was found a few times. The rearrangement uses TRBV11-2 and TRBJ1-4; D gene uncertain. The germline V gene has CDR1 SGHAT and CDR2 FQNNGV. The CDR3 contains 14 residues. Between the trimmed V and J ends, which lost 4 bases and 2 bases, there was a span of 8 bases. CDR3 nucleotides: TGTGCCAGCAGCTGGGCGTCTACTAATGAAAAACTGTTTTTT. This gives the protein CASSWASTNEKLFF.

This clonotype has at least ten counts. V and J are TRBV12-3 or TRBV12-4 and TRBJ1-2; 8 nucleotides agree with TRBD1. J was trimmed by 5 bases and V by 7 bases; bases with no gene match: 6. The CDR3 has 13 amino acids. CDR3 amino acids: CASTRQGRYGYTF. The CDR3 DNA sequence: TGTGCCAGCACCCGACAGGGGCGGTATGGCTACACCTTC.

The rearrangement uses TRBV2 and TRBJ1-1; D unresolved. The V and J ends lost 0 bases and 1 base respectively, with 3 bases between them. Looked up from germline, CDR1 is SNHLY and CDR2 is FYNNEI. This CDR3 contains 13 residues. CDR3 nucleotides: TGTGCCAGCAGTGAAGCCCCGAACACTGAAGCTTTCTTT. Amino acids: CASSEAPNTEAFF. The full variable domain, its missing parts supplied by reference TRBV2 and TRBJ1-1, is EPEVTQTPSHQVTQMGQEVILRCVPISNHLYFYWYRQILGQKVEFLVSFYNNEISEKSEIFDDQFSVERPDGSNFTLKIRSTKLEDSAMYFCASSEAPNTEAFFGQGTRLTVV.

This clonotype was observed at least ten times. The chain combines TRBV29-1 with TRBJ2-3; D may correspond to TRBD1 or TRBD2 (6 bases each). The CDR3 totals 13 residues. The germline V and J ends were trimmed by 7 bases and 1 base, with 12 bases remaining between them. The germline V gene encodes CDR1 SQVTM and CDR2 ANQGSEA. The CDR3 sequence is CSASGGGTDTQYF. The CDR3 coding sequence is TGCAGCGCCTCCGGGGGCGGCACAGATACGCAGTATTTT.

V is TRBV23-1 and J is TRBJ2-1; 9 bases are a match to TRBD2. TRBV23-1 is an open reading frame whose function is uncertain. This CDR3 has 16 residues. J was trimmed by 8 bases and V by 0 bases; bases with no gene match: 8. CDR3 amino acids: CASSQSGAGGPYEQFF. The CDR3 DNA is TGCGCCAGCAGTCAATCGGGTGCGGGGGGGCCGTATGAGCAGTTCTTC.

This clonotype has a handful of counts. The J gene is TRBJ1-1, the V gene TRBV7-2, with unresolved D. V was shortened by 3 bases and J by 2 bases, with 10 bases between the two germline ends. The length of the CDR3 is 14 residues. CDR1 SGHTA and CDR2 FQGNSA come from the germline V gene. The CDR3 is CASSFLTRNTEAFF. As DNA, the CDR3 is TGTGCCAGCAGCTTCCTGACGCGAAACACTGAAGCTTTCTTT.

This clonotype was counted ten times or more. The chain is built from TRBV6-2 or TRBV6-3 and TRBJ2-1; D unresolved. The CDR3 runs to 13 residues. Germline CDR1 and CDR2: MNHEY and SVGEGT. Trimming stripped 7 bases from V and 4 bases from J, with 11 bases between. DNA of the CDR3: TGTGCCAGCACCCGAACCGAGTACAATGAGCAGTTCTTC. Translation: CASTRTEYNEQFF.

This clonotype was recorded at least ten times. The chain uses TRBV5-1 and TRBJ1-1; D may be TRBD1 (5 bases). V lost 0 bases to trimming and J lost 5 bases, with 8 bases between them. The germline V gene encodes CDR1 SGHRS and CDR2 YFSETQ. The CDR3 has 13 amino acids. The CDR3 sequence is CASSLDGGTEAFF. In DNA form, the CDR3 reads TGCGCCAGCAGCTTGGACGGGGGGACTGAAGCTTTCTTT.

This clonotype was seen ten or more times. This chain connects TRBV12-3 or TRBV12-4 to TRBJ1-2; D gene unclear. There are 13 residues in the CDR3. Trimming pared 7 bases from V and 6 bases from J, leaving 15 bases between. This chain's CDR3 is CASTPGPGDGYTF. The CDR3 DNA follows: TGTGCCAGCACCCCGGGCCCCGGCGATGGCTACACCTTC.

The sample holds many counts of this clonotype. CDR3 sequence: CATRAPAGNEQFF. DNA for the CDR3: TGTGCCACCCGGGCCCCGGCGGGCAATGAGCAGTTCTTC. This chain links TRBV19 with TRBJ2-1; the D gene is possibly TRBD2 (5 bases). V was trimmed by 10 bases and J by 6 bases, leaving 16 bases between them. CDR3 length equals 13 residues. Germline CDR1 and CDR2: LNHDA and SQIVND (reference sequence).

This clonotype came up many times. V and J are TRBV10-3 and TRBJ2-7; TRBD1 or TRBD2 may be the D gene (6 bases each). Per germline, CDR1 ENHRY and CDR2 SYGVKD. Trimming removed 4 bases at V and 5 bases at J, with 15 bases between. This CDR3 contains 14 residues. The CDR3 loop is CAISGQAGGDEQYF. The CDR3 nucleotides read TGTGCCATCAGTGGACAGGCCGGGGGTGACGAGCAGTACTTC.

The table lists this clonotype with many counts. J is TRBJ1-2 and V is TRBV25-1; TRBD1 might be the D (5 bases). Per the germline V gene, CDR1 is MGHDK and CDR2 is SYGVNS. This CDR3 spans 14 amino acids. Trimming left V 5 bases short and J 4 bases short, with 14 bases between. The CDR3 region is CASSTQGFGYGYTF. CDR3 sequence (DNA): TGTGCCAGCAGTACTCAGGGATTCGGCTATGGCTACACCTTC.

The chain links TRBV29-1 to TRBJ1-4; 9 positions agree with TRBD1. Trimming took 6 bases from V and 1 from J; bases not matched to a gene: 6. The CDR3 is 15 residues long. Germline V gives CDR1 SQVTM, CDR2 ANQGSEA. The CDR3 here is CSVGTGFLTNEKLFF. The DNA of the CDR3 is TGCAGCGTCGGGACAGGGTTTTTAACTAATGAAAAACTGTTTTTT.

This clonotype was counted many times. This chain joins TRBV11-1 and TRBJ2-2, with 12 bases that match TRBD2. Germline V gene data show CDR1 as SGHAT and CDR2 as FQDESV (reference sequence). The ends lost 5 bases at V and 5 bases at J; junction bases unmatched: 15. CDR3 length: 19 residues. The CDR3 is CASSPPELRLAGDTGELFF. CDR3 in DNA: TGTGCCAGCAGCCCCCCCGAACTCAGACTAGCGGGAGATACCGGGGAGCTGTTTTTT.

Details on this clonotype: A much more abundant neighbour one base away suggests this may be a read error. The CDR3 bases are TGTGCCAGCAGTGGATTCCGGGGGGAAAAGAGCTCGTTAGGCTCCTACGAGCAGTACTTC. Translation: CASSGFRGEKSSLGSYEQYF. The chain employs TRBV28 and TRBJ2-7; 7 bases fit TRBD2. Trimming took 5 bases from V and 0 from J; bases not matched to a gene: 22. Germline V gene data show CDR1 as MDHEN and CDR2 as SYDVKM. The CDR3 loop spans 20 amino acids. The whole variable domain, remainder taken from reference TRBV28 and TRBJ2-7, is DVKVTQSSRYLVKRTGEKVFLECVQDMDHENMFWYRQDPGLGLRLIYFSYDVKMKEKGDIPEGYSVSREKKERFSLILESASTNQTSMYLCASSGFRGEKSSLGSYEQYFGPGTRLTVT.

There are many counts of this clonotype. The CDR3 nucleotides are TGCAGCGTTCGCGGGATAGACTCCTACGAGCAGTACTTC. As protein: CSVRGIDSYEQYF. The genes are TRBV29-1 and TRBJ2-7; weak D call: TRBD2 (6 bases). The CDR3 has 13 residues. In germline, CDR1 is SQVTM, CDR2 ANQGSEA. V was clipped by 5 bases and J by 0 bases, with 11 bases between them.